One TCR beta chain is described in this entry. Its specificity is not known. This entry belongs to a study of cytomegalovirus exposure and HLA in healthy donors. Using immunoSEQ multiplex PCR, the repertoire was profiled, and TCRdb retains in-frame clones only, with some absent. The sample yields about 120,000 clones, 70% to 90% seen once. The CDR3 spans 13 residues. CDR1 is SGHTA, CDR2 FQGNSA, per germline. With 1 base clipped from V and 6 bases from J, the junction kept 0 bases outside the gene matches. Study observations and caveats: According to a subsequent analysis, TCR clusters from the first cohort were inclined to appear together in the roughly 110 validation repertoires. In vitro experiments confirmed that three CMV-associated chains were specific for CMV antigens. Using the classifier, cytomegalovirus status was reportedly diagnosed with high specificity and sensitivity. The investigators catalogued 150 to 200 TCR beta chains as cytomegalovirus-associated.

The origin of this receptor is a man younger than 35 in good health and CMV-seronegative. Sequencing was carried out using PBMCs. The chain carries TRBV7-2 and TRBJ2-1, with 7 bases fitting TRBD2. The CDR3 coding sequence is TGTGCCAGCAGCTTAGGGACTAGCAATGAGCAGTTCTTC. Translating it yields CASSLGTSNEQFF.